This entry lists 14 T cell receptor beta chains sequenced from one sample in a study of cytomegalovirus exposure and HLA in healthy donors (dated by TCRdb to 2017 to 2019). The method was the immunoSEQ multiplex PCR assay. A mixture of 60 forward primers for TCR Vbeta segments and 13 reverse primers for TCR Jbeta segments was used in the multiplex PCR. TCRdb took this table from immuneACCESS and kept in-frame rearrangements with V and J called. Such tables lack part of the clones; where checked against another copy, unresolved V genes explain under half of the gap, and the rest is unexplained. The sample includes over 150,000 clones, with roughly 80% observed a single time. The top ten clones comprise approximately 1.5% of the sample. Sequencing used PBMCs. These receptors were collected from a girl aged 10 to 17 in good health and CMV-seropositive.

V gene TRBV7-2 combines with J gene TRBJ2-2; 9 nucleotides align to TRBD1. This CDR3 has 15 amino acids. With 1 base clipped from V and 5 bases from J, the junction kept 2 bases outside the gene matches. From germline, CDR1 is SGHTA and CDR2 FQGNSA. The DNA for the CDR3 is TGTGCCAGCAGCTTAGACAGGGGGCGAACCGGGGAGCTGTTTTTT. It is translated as CASSLDRGRTGELFF.

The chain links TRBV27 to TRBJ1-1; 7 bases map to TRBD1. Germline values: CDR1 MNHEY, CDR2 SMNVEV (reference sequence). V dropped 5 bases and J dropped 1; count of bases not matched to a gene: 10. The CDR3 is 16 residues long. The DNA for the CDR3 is TGTGCCAGCAGTCCCAACAGGGGAGAAGGGAACACTGAAGCTTTCTTT. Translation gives CASSPNRGEGNTEAFF.

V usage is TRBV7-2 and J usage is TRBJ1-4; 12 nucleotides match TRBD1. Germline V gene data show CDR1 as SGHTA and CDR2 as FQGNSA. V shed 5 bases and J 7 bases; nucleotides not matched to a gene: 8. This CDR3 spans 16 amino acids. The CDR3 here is CASSLAPGQGAEKLFF. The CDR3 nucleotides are TGTGCCAGCAGCCTCGCCCCGGGACAGGGGGCTGAAAAACTGTTTTTT.

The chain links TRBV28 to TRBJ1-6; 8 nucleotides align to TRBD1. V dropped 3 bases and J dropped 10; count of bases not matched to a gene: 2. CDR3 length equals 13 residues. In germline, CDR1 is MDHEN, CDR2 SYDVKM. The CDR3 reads CASSFTGGSPLHF. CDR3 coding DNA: TGTGCCAGCAGTTTCACAGGGGGGTCACCCCTCCACTTT.

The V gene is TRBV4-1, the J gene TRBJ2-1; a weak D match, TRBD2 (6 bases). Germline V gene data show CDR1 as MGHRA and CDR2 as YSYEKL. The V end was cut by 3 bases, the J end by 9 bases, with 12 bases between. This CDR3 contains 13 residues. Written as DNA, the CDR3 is TGCGCCAGCAGCCATGGGACTGAGGGTGAGCAGTTCTTC. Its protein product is CASSHGTEGEQFF.

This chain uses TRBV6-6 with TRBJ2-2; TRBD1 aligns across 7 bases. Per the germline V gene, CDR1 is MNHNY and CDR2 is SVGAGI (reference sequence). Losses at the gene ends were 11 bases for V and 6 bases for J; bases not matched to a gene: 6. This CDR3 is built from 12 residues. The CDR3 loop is CAGYRGAGELFF. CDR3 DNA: TGTGCCGGATACAGGGGCGCCGGGGAGCTGTTTTTT.

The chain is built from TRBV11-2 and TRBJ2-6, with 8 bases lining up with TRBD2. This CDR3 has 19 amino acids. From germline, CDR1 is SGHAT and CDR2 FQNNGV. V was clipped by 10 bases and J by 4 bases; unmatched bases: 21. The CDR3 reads CATTRGGGLVTLGANVLTF. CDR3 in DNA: TGTGCCACAACCCGGGGGGGCGGCCTGGTAACTCTAGGGGCCAACGTCCTGACTTTC.

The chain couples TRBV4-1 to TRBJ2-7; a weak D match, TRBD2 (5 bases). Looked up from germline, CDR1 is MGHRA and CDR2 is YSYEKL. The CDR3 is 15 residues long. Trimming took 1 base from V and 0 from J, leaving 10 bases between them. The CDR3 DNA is TGCGCCAGCAGCCAAGGTTATGGGAGCTCCTACGAGCAGTACTTC. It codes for CASSQGYGSSYEQYF.

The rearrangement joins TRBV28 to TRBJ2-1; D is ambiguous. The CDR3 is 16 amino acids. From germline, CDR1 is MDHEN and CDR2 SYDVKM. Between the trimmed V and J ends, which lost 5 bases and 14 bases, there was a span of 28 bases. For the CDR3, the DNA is TGTGCCAGCAGTCAGCTAGACCCTGTGAGATGGCATCGTAAGTTCTTC. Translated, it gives CASSQLDPVRWHRKFF.

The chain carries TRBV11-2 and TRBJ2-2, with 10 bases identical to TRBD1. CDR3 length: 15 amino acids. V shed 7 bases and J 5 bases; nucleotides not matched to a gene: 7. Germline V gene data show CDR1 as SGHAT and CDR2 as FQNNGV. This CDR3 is CASNPTGGYTGELFF. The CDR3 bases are TGTGCCAGCAACCCGACAGGGGGCTATACCGGGGAGCTGTTTTTT.

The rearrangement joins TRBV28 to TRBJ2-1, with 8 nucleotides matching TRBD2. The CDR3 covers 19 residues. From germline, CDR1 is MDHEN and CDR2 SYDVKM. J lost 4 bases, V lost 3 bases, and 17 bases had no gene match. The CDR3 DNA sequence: TGTGCCAGCAGTTTTCCAGGTCTGCGGGAGGCAACCCCTTACAATGAGCAGTTCTTC. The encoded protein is CASSFPGLREATPYNEQFF.

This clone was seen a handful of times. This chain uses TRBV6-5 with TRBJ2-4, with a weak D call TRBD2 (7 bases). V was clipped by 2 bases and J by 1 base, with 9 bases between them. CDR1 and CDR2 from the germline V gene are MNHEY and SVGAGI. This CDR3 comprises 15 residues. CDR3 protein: CASSYEGGAKNIQYF. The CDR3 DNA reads TGTGCCAGCAGTTACGAGGGGGGGGCCAAAAACATTCAGTACTTC.

The CDR3 sequence is CASSYGRGQGEKGYTF. The CDR3 DNA reads TGTGCCAGCAGTTACGGTCGGGGGCAGGGGGAAAAGGGCTACACCTTC. The J gene is TRBJ1-2, the V gene TRBV6-6, with 7 positions matching TRBD1. The junction had 14 bases not matched to a gene; V was cut back by 2 bases and J by 8 bases. CDR1 is MNHNY and CDR2 is SVGAGI in the germline V gene (reference sequence). This CDR3 spans 16 amino acids.

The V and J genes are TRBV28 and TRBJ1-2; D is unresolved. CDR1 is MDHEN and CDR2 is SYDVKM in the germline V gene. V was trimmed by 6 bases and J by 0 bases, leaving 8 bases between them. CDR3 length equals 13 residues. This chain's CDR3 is CASSLTSNYGYTF. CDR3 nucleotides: TGTGCCAGCAGCCTCACTTCTAACTATGGCTACACCTTC.